This T cell receptor (beta chain) was observed in a study of circulating tumor DNA in untreated peripheral T-cell lymphoma. Here immunoSEQ multiplex PCR was the method, and the copy in TCRdb shows in-frame clones only, minus some. This table has under 500 clones, around 76% appearing once. Germline assignment: CDR1 SGHVS and CDR2 FQNEAQ. V lost 5 bases and J 8 bases, leaving 15 bases between the germline ends. The CDR3 sequence is 13 residues long. The rearrangement links TRBV7-8 to TRBJ1-2, with D maybe TRBD1 (6 bases). This TCR derives from a human donor with peripheral T-cell lymphoma. The sample consisted of cell-free DNA from blood serum. The CDR3 sequence is CASSENTGKGYTF. CDR3 coding DNA: TGTGCCAGCAGCGAAAATACAGGGAAAGGCTACACCTTC.